The TCR beta chain under discussion was sequenced for a study of identical twins. Per the germline V gene, CDR1 is SQVTM and CDR2 is ANQGSEA. The CDR3 totals 13 residues. TCRdb recomputed calls from the 5' RACE reads with MiXCR, one row per CDR3 protein. The table includes about 900,000 distinct CDR3 sequences, about 12% detected once. These data were also reused for a study on yellow fever vaccine responses in identical twins. From that report: Twins reportedly showed a vaccine T cell response that seemed partly convergent and partly personalized.

The sequenced material came from PBMCs. The chain uses TRBV29-1 and TRBJ2-2; 8 nucleotides agree with TRBD2. This clonotype was sampled from a woman aged 18-29 years in good health. This chain's CDR3 is CSTAGGSTGELFF. The CDR3 coding sequence is TGCAGTACCGCGGGGGGATCGACCGGGGAGCTGTTTTTT.